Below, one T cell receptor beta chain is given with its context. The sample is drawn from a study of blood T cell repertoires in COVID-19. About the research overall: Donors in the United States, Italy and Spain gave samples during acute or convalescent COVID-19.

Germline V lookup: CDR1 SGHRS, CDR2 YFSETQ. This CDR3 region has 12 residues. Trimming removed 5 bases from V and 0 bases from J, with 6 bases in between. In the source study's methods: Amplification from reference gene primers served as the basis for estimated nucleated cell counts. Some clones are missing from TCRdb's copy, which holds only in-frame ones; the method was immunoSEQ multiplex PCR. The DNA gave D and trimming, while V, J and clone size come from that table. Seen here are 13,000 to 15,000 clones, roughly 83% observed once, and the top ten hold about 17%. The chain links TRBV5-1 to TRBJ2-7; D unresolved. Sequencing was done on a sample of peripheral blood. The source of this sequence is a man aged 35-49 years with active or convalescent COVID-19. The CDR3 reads CASSGDSYEQYF. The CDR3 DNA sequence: TGCGCCAGCAGTGGAGACTCCTACGAGCAGTACTTC.